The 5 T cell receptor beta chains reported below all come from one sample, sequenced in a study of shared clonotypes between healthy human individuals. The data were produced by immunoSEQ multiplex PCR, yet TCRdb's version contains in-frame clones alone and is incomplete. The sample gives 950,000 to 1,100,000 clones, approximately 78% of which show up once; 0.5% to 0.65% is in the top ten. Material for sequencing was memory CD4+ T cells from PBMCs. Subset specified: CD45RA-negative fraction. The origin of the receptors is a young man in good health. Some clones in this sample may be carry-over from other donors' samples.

The chain's CDR3 is CATQGGNYEQYF. As DNA, the CDR3 is TGTGCCACCCAGGGGGGGAACTACGAGCAGTACTTC. The rearrangement links TRBV25-1 to TRBJ2-7; D is possibly TRBD1 or TRBD2 (7 bases each). Between the trimmed V and J ends, which lost 10 bases and 3 bases, there was a span of 13 bases. Germline assignment: CDR1 MGHDK and CDR2 SYGVNS. The CDR3 covers 12 residues.

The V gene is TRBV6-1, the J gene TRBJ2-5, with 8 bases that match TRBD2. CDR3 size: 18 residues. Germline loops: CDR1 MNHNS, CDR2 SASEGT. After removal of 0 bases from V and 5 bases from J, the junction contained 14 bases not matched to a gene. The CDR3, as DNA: TGTGCCAGCAGTGAAGCTATCTTTGGCGGGAGGCTGGGGGAGACCCAGTACTTC. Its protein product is CASSEAIFGGRLGETQYF.

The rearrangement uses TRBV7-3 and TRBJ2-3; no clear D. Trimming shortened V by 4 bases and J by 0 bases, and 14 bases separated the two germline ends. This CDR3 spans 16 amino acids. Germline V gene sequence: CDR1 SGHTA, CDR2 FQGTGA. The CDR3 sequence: CASSSTPRLSTDTQYF. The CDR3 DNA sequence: TGTGCCAGCAGCTCAACCCCTAGGCTTAGCACAGATACGCAGTATTTT.

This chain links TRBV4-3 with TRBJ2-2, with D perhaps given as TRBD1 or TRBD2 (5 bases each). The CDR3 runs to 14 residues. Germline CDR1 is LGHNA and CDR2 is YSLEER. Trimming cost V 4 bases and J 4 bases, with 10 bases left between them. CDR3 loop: CASSPGAFTGELFF. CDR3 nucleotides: TGCGCCAGCAGCCCCGGGGCCTTCACCGGGGAGCTGTTTTTT.

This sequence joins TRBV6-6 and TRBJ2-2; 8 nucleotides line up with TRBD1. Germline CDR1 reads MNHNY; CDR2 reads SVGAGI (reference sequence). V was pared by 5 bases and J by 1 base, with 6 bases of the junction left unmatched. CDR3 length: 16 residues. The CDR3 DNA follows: TGTGCCAGCAGTGGAGGACAGGGAAGGAACACCGGGGAGCTGTTTTTT. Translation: CASSGGQGRNTGELFF.